One and the same sample provided the 31 T cell receptor beta chains below, sequenced in a study of shared clonotypes between healthy human individuals (dated by TCRdb to 2020 to 2021). Libraries came from the immunoSEQ multiplex PCR assay. TCRdb re-hosts the immuneACCESS table, in-frame sequences only. Its copies lack some clones; in the studies checked, an unresolved V gene accounts for under half of them, and the cause for the rest is not known. The sample profile shows about 2 million clones; approximately 95% of them were found once. About 1.1% of the sample is held by the ten biggest clonotypes. CD8 naive samples were obtained by positive selection for CCR7 among CD45RO-negative cells, yielding a CD45RA+CCR7+ population from which TemRA cells were excluded. The sequencing input was naive CD8+ T cells sorted from blood. What this sample's cell subset or site label stands for: CD45RA+CCR7+. Receptors were obtained from a man aged 18-30 years in good health.

This sequence joins TRBV7-9 and TRBJ2-2; D might be TRBD2 (6 bases). The CDR3 has 15 amino acids. Germline lookup yields CDR1 SEHNR and CDR2 FQNEAQ (reference sequence). V dropped 3 bases and J dropped 2 bases, with 10 bases sitting between them. The CDR3 is CASSLLEGNTGELFF. The CDR3 DNA reads TGTGCCAGCAGCTTGTTGGAGGGAAACACCGGGGAGCTGTTTTTT.

V gene TRBV28 combines with J gene TRBJ2-7; the match to TRBD1 covers 7 bases. J was trimmed by 5 bases and V by 5 bases; bases with no gene match: 9. This CDR3 region has 14 residues. Germline-derived CDR1 and CDR2 are MDHEN and SYDVKM. The CDR3 spells CASSITPGTDEQYF. CDR3 sequence (DNA): TGTGCCAGCAGTATCACCCCCGGGACAGACGAGCAGTACTTC.

This clone has only one observation. V and J are TRBV27 and TRBJ2-7; a possible D gene is TRBD1 (6 bases). CDR3 length: 14 residues. V was shortened by 3 bases and J by 0 bases, with 9 bases between the two germline ends. Per the germline V gene, CDR1 is MNHEY and CDR2 is SMNVEV (reference sequence). CDR3: CASSFTGISYEQYF. The CDR3 region has the DNA TGTGCCAGCAGTTTTACAGGGATCTCCTACGAGCAGTACTTC.

The table lists this clone with a count of one. The chain joins TRBV5-6 to TRBJ1-6, with TRBD1 matching over 7 bases. This CDR3 is built from 16 residues. Germline values: CDR1 SGHDT, CDR2 YYEEEE. Germline trimming cut 5 bases from V and 6 bases from J; bases unmatched to any gene: 11. CDR3 sequence: CASSFDRALPNSPLHF. The CDR3 DNA follows: TGTGCCAGCAGTTTCGACAGGGCGCTCCCTAATTCACCCCTCCACTTT.

The rearrangement links TRBV27 to TRBJ2-5, with a possible D match to TRBD1 (5 bases). V dropped 2 bases and J dropped 2 bases, with 6 bases sitting between them. CDR1 is MNHEY, CDR2 SMNVEV, per germline (reference sequence). This CDR3 spans 13 amino acids. CDR3: CASSLPGQETQYF. CDR3 in DNA: TGTGCCAGCAGTTTACCAGGGCAAGAGACCCAGTACTTC.

This rearrangement joins TRBV5-1 to TRBJ2-1; no clear D gene. The germline V gene has CDR1 SGHRS and CDR2 YFSETQ. CDR3 size: 16 residues. V gave up 2 bases and J gave up 0 bases, with 12 bases separating them. CDR3 residues: CASSFTGFSSYNEQFF. The CDR3, as DNA: TGCGCCAGCAGCTTTACGGGCTTTAGCTCCTACAATGAGCAGTTCTTC. The full variable domain, rest sourced from reference TRBV5-1 and TRBJ2-1, is KAGVTQTPRYLIKTRGQQVTLSCSPISGHRSVSWYQQTPGQGLQFLFEYFSETQRNKGNFPGRFSGRQFSNSRSEMNVSTLELGDSALYLCASSFTGFSSYNEQFFGPGTRLTVL.

The gene calls are TRBV27 and TRBJ2-7; 11 bases fit TRBD2. CDR1 and CDR2 (germline): MNHEY, SMNVEV (reference sequence). The CDR3 loop spans 16 amino acids. V dropped 0 bases and J dropped 3; count of bases not matched to a gene: 4. The CDR3 DNA sequence: TGTGCCAGCAGTTTATCCACTAGCGGGGGAAACTACGAGCAGTACTTC. As protein: CASSLSTSGGNYEQYF.

The V call is TRBV15, the J call TRBJ1-1; D call uncertain. The V gene lost 5 bases and the J gene lost 1 base, with 17 bases spanning the gap. The CDR3 length is 16 residues. Germline lookup yields CDR1 LNHNV and CDR2 YYDKDF (reference sequence). CDR3 in DNA: TGTGCCACCAGCGAGGGCCTGATGGGGTGGAACACTGAAGCTTTCTTT. It is translated as CATSEGLMGWNTEAFF.

This sequence joins TRBV7-9 and TRBJ2-3, with D maybe TRBD1 (5 bases). Trimming removed 1 base from V and 3 bases from J, with 11 bases in between. CDR1 and CDR2 (germline): SEHNR, FQNEAQ (reference sequence). The CDR3 length is 15 residues. CDR3 sequence reads: CASSLGQGKTDTQYF. CDR3 bases: TGTGCCAGCAGCTTAGGGCAGGGCAAAACAGATACGCAGTATTTT.

The chain has TRBV7-2 and TRBJ2-7, with 7 bases fitting TRBD1. V lost 5 bases to trimming and J lost 3 bases; unmatched junction nucleotides: 13. The germline V gene has CDR1 SGHTA and CDR2 FQGNSA. This CDR3 has 16 amino acids. CDR3 bases: TGTGCCAGCAGCCTAGACAGGGAACGCGGGCACTACGAGCAGTACTTC. Protein: CASSLDRERGHYEQYF.

The rearrangement uses TRBV6-5 and TRBJ2-5; 9 bases agree with TRBD1. The trim removed 2 bases at V and 3 bases at J, leaving 1 base unmatched. Germline values: CDR1 MNHEY, CDR2 SVGAGI. The CDR3 consists of 14 residues. The CDR3 loop is CASSYTGGKETQYF. The CDR3 DNA reads TGTGCCAGCAGTTACACAGGGGGCAAAGAGACCCAGTACTTC.

This chain connects TRBV4-3 to TRBJ2-7, with 8 bases matching TRBD2. The CDR3 has 15 amino acids. V lost 3 bases to trimming and J lost 3 bases; unmatched junction nucleotides: 7. Germline assignment: CDR1 LGHNA and CDR2 YSLEER. Here the CDR3 DNA reads TGCGCCAGCAGCCAGCTACTAGCGGACAACTACGAGCAGTACTTC. It yields the protein CASSQLLADNYEQYF.

The V call is TRBV11-2, the J call TRBJ2-7; D is possibly TRBD2 (5 bases). This CDR3 has 14 amino acids. Per germline, CDR1 SGHAT and CDR2 FQNNGV. V shed 5 bases and J shed 5 bases, with 16 bases lying between them. The DNA of the CDR3 is TGTGCCAGCAGCCGAGACGGCCTGCGGGACGAGCAGTACTTC. This codes for CASSRDGLRDEQYF.

The gene calls are TRBV10-1 and TRBJ1-1, with a tentative D call TRBD1 (6 bases). CDR1 is WNHNN and CDR2 is SYGVQD in the germline V gene (reference sequence). Trimming cost V 3 bases and J 4 bases, with 15 bases left between them. The CDR3 has 15 amino acids. For the CDR3, the DNA is TGCGCCAGCAGTGATGCGGACAGCTGGACCACTGAAGCTTTCTTT. Its translation: CASSDADSWTTEAFF.

As to this clone: Germline and junction disagree at one end, which may indicate a read error. This sequence joins TRBV7-9 and TRBJ2-5; no clear D gene. The CDR3 spans 13 residues. The germline V gene has CDR1 SEHNR and CDR2 FQNEAQ (reference sequence). CDR3 residues: CASSLGLKEAQYF. CDR3 nucleotides: TGTGCCAGCAGCTTGGGTCTAAAAGAGGCCCAGTACTTC.

For this clone: Compared with germline, one end of the junction differs, possibly owing to a read error. The V and J genes are TRBV29-1 and TRBJ1-3, with unresolved D. CDR3 size: 13 residues. The germline gives CDR1 SQVTM, CDR2 ANQGSEA. CDR3 sequence (DNA): TGCAGCGTTGCCCCTAGCTCTGGAAACCCCATATATTTT. Translation: CSVAPSSGNPIYF.

This chain links TRBV27 with TRBJ1-2; 10 nucleotides match TRBD1. The V gene end was trimmed by 6 bases and the J gene end by 2 bases; junction bases not matched to a gene: 12. This CDR3 comprises 17 residues. Per the germline V gene, CDR1 is MNHEY and CDR2 is SMNVEV (reference sequence). CDR3 DNA sequence: TGTGCCAGCAGAACAATGACAGGGGGCAATGGGAACTATGGCTACACCTTC. Its translation is CASRTMTGGNGNYGYTF.

The chain recombines TRBV5-6 with TRBJ1-2, with D possibly being TRBD1 (6 bases). The CDR3 length is 14 residues. Germline V gives CDR1 SGHDT, CDR2 YYEEEE. V was pared by 5 bases and J by 4 bases, with 15 bases between. The CDR3 protein is CASSQDQGIYGYTF. CDR3 coding DNA: TGTGCCAGCAGTCAAGACCAGGGGATCTATGGCTACACCTTC.

As for this clone: The same CDR3 arises from other DNA sequences in this sample as well. J is TRBJ1-1 and V is TRBV27; a possible D gene is TRBD1 (5 bases). The CDR3 runs 13 residues. V gave up 2 bases and J gave up 6 bases, with 10 bases separating them. CDR1 is MNHEY, CDR2 SMNVEV, per germline (reference sequence). CDR3 in amino acids: CASSLLQGAEAFF. The CDR3 nucleotides read TGTGCCAGCAGTTTACTTCAGGGTGCTGAAGCTTTCTTT.

This chain links TRBV11-2 with TRBJ2-3; 10 bases agree with TRBD2. Germline V gene lookup returns CDR1 SGHAT and CDR2 FQNNGV. The V gene end was trimmed by 3 bases and the J gene end by 2 bases; junction bases not matched to a gene: 2. The CDR3 is 15 residues long. CDR3 protein: CASSFSGGDTDTQYF. CDR3 bases: TGTGCCAGCAGCTTCAGCGGGGGGGACACAGATACGCAGTATTTT.

The gene calls are TRBV20-1 and TRBJ2-7; D not certain. The CDR3 extends over 11 amino acids. Germline V lookup: CDR1 DFQATT, CDR2 SNEGSKA (reference sequence). The ends were cut back, 6 bases at V and 1 base at J, with 7 bases in the middle. The CDR3 DNA sequence: TGCAGTGCCCCATTTTCCTACGAGCAGTACTTC. It yields the protein CSAPFSYEQYF.

CDR3 in DNA: TGTGCCTGGAGTGTACTTGACACGCGACTTGCCGAGCAGTACTTC. Translating gives CAWSVLDTRLAEQYF. The rearrangement links TRBV30 to TRBJ2-7; D not certain. Germline V gives CDR1 GTSNPN, CDR2 SVGIG (reference sequence). Trimming removed 0 bases at V and 6 bases at J, with 18 bases between. This CDR3 is built from 15 residues. Full variable domain (rest looked up from reference TRBV30 and TRBJ2-7): SQTIHQWPATLVQPVGSPLSLECTVEGTSNPNLYWYRQAAGRGLQLLFYSVGIGQISSEVPQNLSASRPQDRQFILSSKKLLLSDSGFYLCAWSVLDTRLAEQYFGPGTRLTVT.

This chain connects TRBV29-1 to TRBJ1-2; D gene uncertain. Trimming removed 4 bases at V and 6 bases at J, with 9 bases between. The CDR3 has 11 residues. CDR1 is SQVTM and CDR2 is ANQGSEA in the germline V gene. CDR3 loop: CSVVGNNGYTF. The DNA of the CDR3 is TGCAGCGTTGTGGGCAACAATGGCTACACCTTC.

The V call is TRBV6-5, the J call TRBJ2-5; D could derive from TRBD1 or TRBD2 (6 bases each). Germline CDR1 is MNHEY and CDR2 is SVGAGI. Between the trimmed V and J ends, which lost 0 bases and 3 bases, there was a span of 14 bases. This CDR3 comprises 16 residues. CDR3 bases: TGTGCCAGCAGTTACTCGGGGGGCGGGCGGAAAGAGACCCAGTACTTC. The encoded protein is CASSYSGGGRKETQYF.

The chain recombines TRBV7-9 with TRBJ2-7, with D unclear. Between the trimmed V and J ends, which lost 1 base and 10 bases, there was a span of 11 bases. CDR3 length: 12 residues. Germline lookup yields CDR1 SEHNR and CDR2 FQNEAQ (reference sequence). The CDR3 loop is CASSLVSDFQYF. DNA of the CDR3: TGTGCCAGCAGCTTAGTTTCCGACTTTCAGTACTTC.

This sequence joins TRBV15 and TRBJ2-1; TRBD2 agrees at 14 bases. The CDR3 covers 17 residues. V shed 0 bases and J 8 bases; nucleotides not matched to a gene: 6. The germline CDR1 and CDR2 sequences are LNHNV and YYDKDF (reference sequence). CDR3 loop: CATSREGTSGRKDEQFF. The CDR3 DNA sequence: TGTGCCACCAGCAGAGAGGGGACTAGCGGGAGAAAGGATGAGCAGTTCTTC.

Comments on this clone: At the DNA level, this CDR3 is encoded by other sequences in the same sample as well. This chain links TRBV27 with TRBJ2-7, with 12 bases lining up with TRBD2. The germline V gene encodes CDR1 MNHEY and CDR2 SMNVEV (reference sequence). CDR3 length: 14 residues. The J segment lost 4 bases and the V segment lost 2 bases, leaving 0 bases of the junction unmatched. The DNA of the CDR3 is TGTGCCAGCAGTTTAGGACTAGCGGGGTACGAGCAGTACTTC. Translation gives CASSLGLAGYEQYF.

This clone was picked up one time. The V gene is TRBV5-5, the J gene TRBJ2-7; D gene unclear. V was shortened by 3 bases and J by 0 bases, with 10 bases between the two germline ends. In germline, CDR1 is SGHKS, CDR2 YYEKEE (reference sequence). This CDR3 contains 14 residues. The CDR3, as DNA: TGTGCCAGCAGCTCGAGCCTTAGCTCCTACGAGCAGTACTTC. Protein product: CASSSSLSSYEQYF.

The chain links TRBV6-1 to TRBJ1-6, with a weak D call TRBD1 (5 bases). Germline CDR1 reads MNHNS; CDR2 reads SASEGT. The CDR3 covers 17 residues. V was trimmed by 1 base and J by 0 bases, leaving 10 bases between them. CDR3 loop: CASSEGWGSSYNSPLHF. In DNA, the CDR3 is TGTGCCAGCAGTGAAGGTTGGGGGAGCTCCTATAATTCACCCCTCCACTTT.

The chain employs TRBV10-3 and TRBJ2-6; no firm D call. CDR3 length: 16 residues. V gave up 4 bases and J gave up 0 bases, with 10 bases separating them. Looked up from germline, CDR1 is ENHRY and CDR2 is SYGVKD. In DNA form, the CDR3 reads TGTGCCATCAGTGGCCGGGCCTACTCTGGGGCCAACGTCCTGACTTTC. Translation gives CAISGRAYSGANVLTF.

In this sample, this clone turned up a few times. The V and J genes are TRBV13 and TRBJ1-1; D call uncertain. V was trimmed by 5 bases and J by 3 bases, leaving 4 bases between them. This CDR3 comprises 11 residues. Germline CDR1 and CDR2: PRHDT and FYEKMQ (reference sequence). The CDR3 is CASSRDTEAFF. Here the CDR3 DNA reads TGTGCCAGCAGCCGGGACACTGAAGCTTTCTTT.